The entry below describes one T cell receptor (beta chain). As originally analysed: Estimation of nucleated cell counts was performed using reference gene primer amplification. Profiling relied on immunoSEQ multiplex PCR, and the TCRdb table lists in-frame clones only, not all of them. D and trimming were read from the DNA, whereas the V and J calls and clone size are those reported in that table. In the table there are more than 350,000 clones, roughly 90% of which are singletons. The data were taken from a study of blood T cell repertoires in COVID-19. Across the whole study: Samples taken during acute and convalescent COVID-19 were collected in the United States, Italy and Spain. T cells, B-cell-depleted T cells, or PBMCs provided the cDNA or gDNA that served as material.

V lost 7 bases and J lost 1; bases outside the gene matches: 7. The CDR3 spans 15 residues. Germline V gene data show CDR1 as LGHDT and CDR2 as YNNKEL (reference sequence). The sequence came from a woman aged 25 to 39 with COVID-19, enrolled during active disease. The chain carries TRBV3-1 (or the pseudogene TRBV3-2) and TRBJ1-1; 9 positions match TRBD1. The sequenced sample was peripheral blood. CDR3 loop: CASTPTDRGNTEAFF. CDR3 DNA: TGTGCCAGCACTCCAACGGACAGGGGGAACACTGAAGCTTTCTTT.